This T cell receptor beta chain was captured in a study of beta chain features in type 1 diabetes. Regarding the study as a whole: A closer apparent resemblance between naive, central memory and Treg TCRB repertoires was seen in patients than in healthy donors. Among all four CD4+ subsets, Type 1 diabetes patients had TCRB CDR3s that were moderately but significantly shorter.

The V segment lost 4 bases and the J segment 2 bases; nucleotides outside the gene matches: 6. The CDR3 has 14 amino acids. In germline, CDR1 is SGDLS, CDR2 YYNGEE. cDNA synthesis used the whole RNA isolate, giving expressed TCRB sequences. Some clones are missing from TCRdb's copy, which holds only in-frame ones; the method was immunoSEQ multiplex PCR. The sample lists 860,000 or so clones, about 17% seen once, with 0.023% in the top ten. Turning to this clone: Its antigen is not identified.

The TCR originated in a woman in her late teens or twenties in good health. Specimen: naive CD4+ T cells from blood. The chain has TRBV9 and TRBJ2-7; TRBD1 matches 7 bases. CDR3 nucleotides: TGTGCCAGCAGCACTAGGGACAGCGCCTACGAGCAGTACTTC. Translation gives CASSTRDSAYEQYF.